The 13 T cell receptor beta chains below were found in one sample sequenced in a study of OX40 agonist ivuxolimab in advanced cancers. Clones were sequenced by immunoSEQ multiplex PCR, and TCRdb holds only the in-frame ones, with some missing. The sample lists 30,000 to 35,000 clones; approximately 87% were seen once. The starting material was CD4+ or CD8+ T cells sorted from blood, obtained in a trial of the OX40 agonist ivuxolimab. These receptor sequences come from an adult with an advanced solid tumor such as melanoma, head and neck, liver or kidney cancer.

The rearrangement uses TRBV7-9 and TRBJ1-1; no clear D. The CDR3 extends over 14 amino acids. The germline CDR1 and CDR2 sequences are SEHNR and FQNEAQ (reference sequence). Trimming pared 1 base from V and 4 bases from J, leaving 10 bases between. CDR3: CASSLVGPTTEAFF. The CDR3 DNA sequence: TGTGCCAGCAGCTTAGTCGGTCCGACCACTGAAGCTTTCTTT.

The CDR3 here is CASSSRVLGPLSGELFF. The CDR3 DNA sequence: TGTGCCAGCAGCTCCCGGGTATTAGGCCCACTCAGCGGGGAGCTGTTTTTT. The chain joins TRBV7-2 to TRBJ2-2, with no clear D. Trimming stripped 4 bases from V and 7 bases from J, with 22 bases between. CDR1 SGHTA and CDR2 FQGNSA come from the germline V gene. This CDR3 is built from 17 residues.

This clone was seen a handful of times. The chain carries TRBV5-8 and TRBJ1-2; D might be TRBD1 (5 bases). Looked up from germline, CDR1 is SGHTS and CDR2 is YDEGEE. This CDR3 has 14 amino acids. V lost 0 bases, J lost 8 bases, and 14 bases lay in between. The CDR3: CASSLERGSDGYTF. CDR3 in DNA: TGTGCCAGCAGCTTGGAGAGGGGTTCGGACGGCTACACCTTC.

This clone was seen only once. The chain is built from TRBV18 and TRBJ1-1; D may be TRBD1 (5 bases). This CDR3 spans 13 amino acids. Germline CDR1 reads KGHSH; CDR2 reads LQKENI. Trimming removed 0 bases at V and 5 bases at J, with 7 bases between. The CDR3 loop is CASSPPGGTEAFF. CDR3 DNA sequence: TGTGCCAGCTCACCACCGGGGGGGACTGAAGCTTTCTTT.

A single count supports this clone. This chain uses TRBV7-2 with TRBJ2-3; 9 bases match TRBD2. Per the germline V gene, CDR1 is SGHTA and CDR2 is FQGNSA. The CDR3 consists of 16 residues. After removal of 1 base from V and 9 bases from J, the junction contained 11 bases not matched to a gene. The CDR3 bases are TGTGCCAGCAGCTTAGAGAACCCAGCGGGAGGAGGAACGCAGTATTTT. Translating it yields CASSLENPAGGGTQYF.

The rearrangement joins TRBV2 to TRBJ2-7; TRBD2 aligns across 14 bases. This CDR3 is 18 amino acids long. The germline CDR1 and CDR2 sequences are SNHLY and FYNNEI. The trim removed 6 bases at V and 5 bases at J, leaving 15 bases unmatched. The CDR3 bases are TGTGCCAGCAGGCCCTCGTGGGGACTAGCGGGAGTGAGCAACGAGCAGTACTTC. This codes for CASRPSWGLAGVSNEQYF. Full variable domain (remainder filled in from reference TRBV2 and TRBJ2-7): EPEVTQTPSHQVTQMGQEVILRCVPISNHLYFYWYRQILGQKVEFLVSFYNNEISEKSEIFDDQFSVERPDGSNFTLKIRSTKLEDSAMYFCASRPSWGLAGVSNEQYFGPGTRLTVT.

The V gene is TRBV5-1, the J gene TRBJ2-7; D ambiguous. CDR3 size: 13 residues. Germline assignment: CDR1 SGHRS and CDR2 YFSETQ. Trimming left V 4 bases short and J 0 bases short, with 8 bases between. DNA of the CDR3: TGCGCCAGCAGCCCGGGTCCCTCCTACGAGCAGTACTTC. Translated, it gives CASSPGPSYEQYF.

The chain uses TRBV5-1 and TRBJ2-7, with 12 bases matching TRBD2. The CDR3 contains 15 residues. Germline lookup yields CDR1 SGHRS and CDR2 YFSETQ. The J segment lost 7 bases and the V segment lost 4 bases, leaving 9 bases of the junction unmatched. The CDR3 sequence is CASSGRLAGVGEQYF. CDR3 bases: TGCGCCAGCAGCGGCCGACTAGCGGGAGTGGGTGAGCAGTACTTC.

The rearrangement joins TRBV29-1 to TRBJ2-5; tentatively, D is TRBD2 (6 bases). The germline V gene encodes CDR1 SQVTM and CDR2 ANQGSEA. The CDR3 has 14 residues. V lost 3 bases to trimming and J lost 5 bases, with 16 bases between them. Here the CDR3 reads CSVDWPDGGETQYF. Here the CDR3 DNA reads TGCAGCGTTGATTGGCCAGATGGGGGGGAGACCCAGTACTTC.

The chain joins TRBV28 to TRBJ2-7, with D tentatively TRBD2 (9 bases). V was clipped by 7 bases and J by 4 bases, with 23 bases between them. The germline V gene encodes CDR1 MDHEN and CDR2 SYDVKM. The CDR3 is made up of 16 amino acids. The CDR3 nucleotides are TGTGCCAGCACTCCAGGGGGCGGGAGGGCGGTATACGAGCAGTACTTC. Its translation is CASTPGGGRAVYEQYF.

This chain joins TRBV18 and TRBJ2-4; 11 bases align to TRBD1. Germline trimming cut 3 bases from V and 6 bases from J; bases unmatched to any gene: 7. The CDR3 loop spans 16 amino acids. Germline V CDR1 and CDR2: KGHSH, LQKENI. Here the CDR3 DNA reads TGTGCCAGCTCACCGCCGGACAGGGGGCCCTCAAACATTCAGTACTTC. Amino acid sequence: CASSPPDRGPSNIQYF.

For the CDR3, the DNA is TGTGCCAGTAGTGTCGGTACTACCGGGGAGCTGTTTTTT. Translation: CASSVGTTGELFF. J is TRBJ2-2 and V is TRBV19; D ambiguous. In germline, CDR1 is LNHDA, CDR2 SQIVND (reference sequence). This CDR3 spans 13 amino acids. Trimming left V 5 bases short and J 5 bases short, with 9 bases between.

The rearrangement joins TRBV18 to TRBJ2-5; D is unresolved. There are 13 residues in the CDR3. Germline V gives CDR1 KGHSH, CDR2 LQKENI. Trimming took 4 bases from V and 4 from J, leaving 10 bases between them. The CDR3 region is CASSLGWGETQYF. CDR3 nucleotide sequence: TGTGCCAGCTCACTCGGGTGGGGAGAGACCCAGTACTTC.